The 13 T cell receptor beta chains below come from one sample, sequenced in a study of CXCR3-negative and CXCR3-positive naive CD8 T cells. In preparing the TRB cDNA libraries, 5' RACE with UMI labels was used. For each CDR3 protein, TCRdb gives one entry from its re-call of the 5' RACE reads, without DNA. Its clone listing holds tens of thousands of distinct CDR3 sequences. Points from the study as a whole: Greater hydrophobicity was found in TRB CDR3s of CXCR3-positive naive cells than of CXCR3-negative naive cells.

These TCRs' antigens remain unknown. Source material: naive CXCR3+ CD8+ T cells from blood. Subset meaning: CD45RO-CCR7+CD27+CD95- naive CD8+ T cells expressing CXCR3 (TNR3+). The receptors come from a human donor in good health. Some clones in this sample may be carry-over from other donors' samples.

J is TRBJ2-7 and V is TRBV28. CDR1 and CDR2 (germline): MDHEN, SYDVKM. There are 12 residues in the CDR3. The CDR3 region is CASSLSHYEQYF.

This chain uses TRBV28 with TRBJ1-1. CDR3 size: 12 residues. Germline CDR1 is MDHEN and CDR2 is SYDVKM. CDR3: CASVAWNTEAFF. Complete variable domain (other parts from reference TRBV28 and TRBJ1-1): DVKVTQSSRYLVKRTGEKVFLECVQDMDHENMFWYRQDPGLGLRLIYFSYDVKMKEKGDIPEGYSVSREKKERFSLILESASTNQTSMYLCASVAWNTEAFFGQGTRLTVV.

The rearrangement joins TRBV7-9 to TRBJ2-4. Germline V gene sequence: CDR1 SEHNR, CDR2 FQNEAQ (reference sequence). The CDR3 totals 13 residues. The CDR3 spells CASSLDRKDIQYF.

The chain carries TRBV6-2 or TRBV6-3 and TRBJ1-5. Germline V gene data show CDR1 as MNHEY and CDR2 as SVGEGT. The CDR3 length is 13 residues. The CDR3 here is CASSYYGNQPQHF.

The chain links TRBV28 to TRBJ2-1. In germline, CDR1 is MDHEN, CDR2 SYDVKM. This CDR3 has 12 residues. This CDR3 reads CASSPPDASEFF.

The rearrangement joins TRBV5-6 to TRBJ2-1. The CDR3 extends over 13 amino acids. CDR1 is SGHDT, CDR2 YYEEEE, per germline. Here the CDR3 reads CASMTATYNEQFF. Combining the CDR3 with reference TRBV5-6 and TRBJ2-1 gives the whole variable domain DAGVTQSPTHLIKTRGQQVTLRCSPKSGHDTVSWYQQALGQGPQFIFQYYEEEERQRGNFPDRFSGHQFPNYSSELNVNALLLGDSALYLCASMTATYNEQFFGPGTRLTVL.

This chain connects TRBV7-2 to TRBJ2-5; TCRdb returns TRBD1, unconfirmable since there is no DNA. The CDR3 is made up of 15 amino acids. Germline V gene data show CDR1 as SGHTA and CDR2 as FQGNSA. The CDR3: CASSSTGAVDETQYF.

V is TRBV7-6 and J is TRBJ2-7. The length of the CDR3 is 12 residues. Looked up from germline, CDR1 is SGHVS and CDR2 is FNYEAQ. The CDR3: CASSLEYGEQYF.

The gene calls are TRBV30 and TRBJ2-2. The germline V gene encodes CDR1 GTSNPN and CDR2 SVGIG (reference sequence). The CDR3 consists of 12 residues. This CDR3 is CAWYTNTGELFF.

The V and J genes are TRBV5-5 and TRBJ2-7; with no DNA, the TCRdb D assignment of TRBD1 cannot be verified. This CDR3 comprises 14 residues. Germline V gene sequence: CDR1 SGHKS, CDR2 YYEKEE (reference sequence). The CDR3 here is CASSLAARAYEQYF.

CDR3 amino acids: CASSYSPGNYEQYF. The chain couples TRBV6-5 to TRBJ2-7; the D call of TRBD1 rests on TCRdb alone, since no DNA is present to check it. Germline CDR1 and CDR2: MNHEY and SVGAGI. This CDR3 region has 14 residues.

The rearrangement joins TRBV29-1 to TRBJ1-1. Germline CDR1 and CDR2: SQVTM and ANQGSEA. This CDR3 is built from 12 residues. The CDR3: CSVEGYLTEAFF.

V usage is TRBV20-1 and J usage is TRBJ1-4; TCRdb names TRBD1, which stays unverified in the absence of DNA. The CDR3 length is 13 residues. The germline gives CDR1 DFQATT, CDR2 SNEGSKA (reference sequence). This CDR3 is CSAPGGFGEKLFF.